What follows are 27 T cell receptor beta chains derived from one specimen sequenced in a study of response to subunit inactivated influenza vaccine. TCRdb reprocessed the RT-PCR reads with MiXCR, giving one entry per CDR3 protein. The data contain about 800,000 distinct CDR3 sequences, about 20% of them singletons. The material sequenced was PBMCs from blood, taken around 5 days after vaccination. These receptors came from a man aged 45-65 years who received an inactivated influenza vaccine.

In this sample, this clonotype turned up a few times. This chain connects TRBV7-9 to TRBJ2-7; 12 bases agree with TRBD2. CDR1 SEHNR and CDR2 FQNEAQ come from the germline V gene (reference sequence). J lost 7 bases, V lost 6 bases, and 7 bases had no gene match. This CDR3 has 14 amino acids. As DNA, the CDR3 is TGTGCCAGCAGACCTAGCGGGGGGGCCGGAGAGCAGTACTTC. As protein: CASRPSGGAGEQYF.

This chain links TRBV6-2 or TRBV6-3 with TRBJ2-1; the match to TRBD2 covers 9 bases. J gave up 3 bases and V 6 bases, and 9 bases lay outside the gene matches. This CDR3 has 16 amino acids. The germline V gene has CDR1 MNHEY and CDR2 SVGEGT. The CDR3 is CASSGGGGYNYNEQFF. The CDR3 DNA reads TGTGCCAGCAGCGGCGGGGGGGGGTACAACTACAATGAGCAGTTCTTC.

This rearrangement joins TRBV4-1 to TRBJ2-1; possible D gene TRBD1, 7 bases. V lost 0 bases to trimming and J lost 12 bases, with 15 bases between them. CDR1 MGHRA and CDR2 YSYEKL come from the germline V gene. This CDR3 is 14 amino acids long. The CDR3 spells CASSQDLQGGWQFF. The DNA of the CDR3 is TGCGCCAGCAGCCAAGATCTTCAGGGGGGATGGCAGTTCTTC.

There are a few counts of this clonotype. The rearrangement joins TRBV11-1 to TRBJ2-1, with 15 positions matching TRBD2. V lost 4 bases to trimming and J lost 1 base; unmatched junction nucleotides: 8. The CDR3 covers 19 residues. Germline CDR1 SGHAT, CDR2 FQDESV (reference sequence). The CDR3 reads CASSSKPGLAGGSYNEQFF. CDR3 sequence (DNA): TGTGCCAGCAGCTCTAAACCGGGACTAGCGGGGGGTTCCTACAATGAGCAGTTCTTC.

The sample holds a few counts of this clonotype. The chain joins TRBV6-1 to TRBJ1-5; the D is unclear. The CDR3 runs to 17 residues. Deletions cut 6 bases from V and 0 bases from J, with 18 bases between. Germline V CDR1 and CDR2: MNHNS, SASEGT. Here the CDR3 reads CASSPTASRYSNQPQHF. CDR3 DNA: TGTGCCAGCAGCCCAACGGCGAGTCGCTATAGCAATCAGCCCCAGCATTTT.

This clonotype turned up a few times. The genes are TRBV5-1 and TRBJ2-7; D could derive from TRBD1 or TRBD2 (5 bases each). This CDR3 has 15 residues. CDR1 and CDR2 (germline): SGHRS, YFSETQ. The ends were cut back, 4 bases at V and 3 bases at J, with 17 bases in the middle. CDR3 sequence (DNA): TGCGCCAGCAGCCCCGCCCGGGACGGAGACTACGAGCAGTACTTC. Translated: CASSPARDGDYEQYF.

The chain combines TRBV3-1 with TRBJ1-1; maybe TRBD1 (5 bases). Germline CDR1 reads LGHDT; CDR2 reads YNNKEL (reference sequence). Trimming removed 0 bases at V and 4 bases at J, with 9 bases between. The CDR3 spans 14 residues. As DNA, the CDR3 is TGTGCCAGCAGCCAAGAGTCAGGGATCACTGAAGCTTTCTTT. Residues: CASSQESGITEAFF.

The CDR3 loop is CASRSLSRGQKGYEQYF. In nucleotides, the CDR3 is TGTGCCAGCAGAAGCCTTTCAAGAGGGCAGAAGGGGTACGAGCAGTACTTC. The chain recombines TRBV6-1 with TRBJ2-7; the D call may be TRBD1 or TRBD2 (5 bases each). V was pared by 6 bases and J by 4 bases, with 25 bases between. Germline CDR1 and CDR2: MNHNS and SASEGT. The CDR3 is made up of 17 amino acids.

This chain connects TRBV29-1 to TRBJ1-2, with D possibly TRBD1 on 6 matching bases. Trimming removed 6 bases from V and 4 bases from J, with 15 bases in between. CDR3 length equals 13 residues. From germline, CDR1 is SQVTM and CDR2 ANQGSEA. The CDR3 region is CSVARGGGYGYTF. The CDR3 coding sequence is TGCAGCGTCGCCAGGGGAGGCGGCTATGGCTACACCTTC.

The V call is TRBV28, the J call TRBJ2-3, with no clear D. Germline V lookup: CDR1 MDHEN, CDR2 SYDVKM. CDR3 length: 14 residues. V dropped 6 bases and J dropped 5 bases, with 15 bases sitting between them. This CDR3 reads CASSRPGREDTQYF. CDR3 nucleotide sequence: TGTGCCAGCAGCCGGCCTGGTCGTGAAGATACGCAGTATTTT.

The rearrangement joins TRBV7-9 to TRBJ2-5, with 11 nucleotides matching TRBD2. Germline V gene lookup returns CDR1 SEHNR and CDR2 FQNEAQ (reference sequence). The CDR3 runs to 17 residues. Trimming removed 4 bases from V and 9 bases from J; junction bases left unmatched: 16. The CDR3 loop reads CASSSSPGLAAGRAQYF. CDR3 sequence (DNA): TGTGCCAGCAGCTCGTCGCCGGGACTAGCGGCAGGAAGGGCCCAGTACTTC.

This clonotype was counted between two and nine times. The chain is built from TRBV28 and TRBJ1-2, with D possibly matching TRBD1 (6 bases). The ends were cut back, 6 bases at V and 5 bases at J, with 16 bases in the middle. Looked up from germline, CDR1 is MDHEN and CDR2 is SYDVKM. The CDR3 has 14 amino acids. The CDR3 DNA reads TGTGCCAGCAGCCCGGGGGGCGCCTGGTATGGCTACACCTTC. This encodes CASSPGGAWYGYTF.

This sequence joins TRBV9 and TRBJ2-3; perhaps TRBD1 as D (6 bases). This CDR3 spans 15 amino acids. Germline CDR1 and CDR2: SGDLS and YYNGEE. The V end lost 3 bases, the J end lost 2 bases, and 13 bases lay between the germline ends. CDR3 amino acids: CASSEGVRSTDTQYF. DNA of the CDR3: TGTGCCAGCAGCGAGGGGGTGAGGTCCACAGATACGCAGTATTTT.

This clonotype was recorded many times. The chain employs TRBV7-9 and TRBJ2-1, with TRBD1 matching 8 bases. This CDR3 has 15 residues. V lost 1 base, J lost 5 bases, and 4 bases stayed unmatched. Looked up from germline, CDR1 is SEHNR and CDR2 is FQNEAQ (reference sequence). The CDR3 spells CASSLGRGQDNEQFF. CDR3 DNA: TGTGCCAGCAGCTTAGGCAGGGGGCAGGACAATGAGCAGTTCTTC.

This clonotype was detected a few times. The J gene is TRBJ1-5, the V gene TRBV7-2; 7 nucleotides align to TRBD1. This CDR3 region has 13 residues. V shed 5 bases, J shed 7 bases, and the junction held 5 bases outside the gene matches. Germline V gene lookup returns CDR1 SGHTA and CDR2 FQGNSA. The CDR3, as DNA: TGTGCCAGCAGCCAACAGGGGTCACAGCCCCAGCATTTT. Its protein is CASSQQGSQPQHF.

This sequence joins TRBV20-1 and TRBJ1-5; 8 bases match TRBD1. CDR3 length: 15 amino acids. Germline lookup yields CDR1 DFQATT and CDR2 SNEGSKA (reference sequence). V shed 6 bases, J shed 0 bases, and the junction held 7 bases outside the gene matches. As DNA, the CDR3 is TGCAGTGCCAGGCGACAGGGGAATAGCAATCAGCCCCAGCATTTT. The encoded protein is CSARRQGNSNQPQHF.

This clonotype has just a few counts. The V call is TRBV18, the J call TRBJ2-1, with 8 bases identical to TRBD2. The CDR3 extends over 16 amino acids. Trimming removed 5 bases from V and 6 bases from J; junction bases left unmatched: 12. CDR1 and CDR2 from the germline V gene are KGHSH and LQKENI. The chain's CDR3 is CASSTIGGGEGNEQFF. The CDR3 region has the DNA TGTGCCAGCTCAACCATCGGGGGGGGTGAAGGCAATGAGCAGTTCTTC.

There are a few counts of this clonotype. V usage is TRBV9 and J usage is TRBJ2-5, with 10 bases identical to TRBD2. Germline CDR1 and CDR2: SGDLS and YYNGEE. The CDR3 is 15 residues long. The V gene end was trimmed by 4 bases and the J gene end by 1 base; junction bases not matched to a gene: 4. The CDR3 sequence: CASSLAGAIQETQYF. The CDR3 DNA reads TGTGCCAGCAGCCTAGCGGGGGCCATCCAAGAGACCCAGTACTTC.

The chain has TRBV29-1 and TRBJ2-7; TRBD2 matches at 11 bases. V lost 4 bases to trimming and J lost 5 bases; unmatched junction nucleotides: 7. Per germline, CDR1 SQVTM and CDR2 ANQGSEA. This CDR3 has 14 amino acids. Here the CDR3 DNA reads TGCAGCGTTGGGGATTTAGCGGGAGGGGACGAGCAGTACTTC. Encoded protein: CSVGDLAGGDEQYF.

This clonotype was counted only a few times. The chain has TRBV25-1 and TRBJ2-7, with a possible D match to TRBD1 (6 bases). V was pared by 6 bases and J by 4 bases, with 16 bases between. Germline V gene sequence: CDR1 MGHDK, CDR2 SYGVNS. The CDR3 loop spans 14 amino acids. CDR3 residues: CASSLLGQRYEQYF. The CDR3 DNA sequence: TGTGCCAGCAGCCTCTTAGGACAGAGGTACGAGCAGTACTTC.

This clonotype was seen a few times. This sequence joins TRBV20-1 and TRBJ2-7, with 12 positions matching TRBD2. The ends lost 3 bases at V and 5 bases at J; junction bases unmatched: 11. CDR1 is DFQATT and CDR2 is SNEGSKA in the germline V gene (reference sequence). The CDR3 runs 16 residues. The CDR3 region has the DNA TGCAGTGCTAGTTCCCTTCTAGGACTAGCGGGACACGAGCAGTACTTC. Translated, it gives CSASSLLGLAGHEQYF.

The chain employs TRBV27 and TRBJ2-1; the match to TRBD2 covers 8 bases. The V gene end was trimmed by 4 bases and the J gene end by 3 bases; junction bases not matched to a gene: 11. Germline lookup yields CDR1 MNHEY and CDR2 SMNVEV (reference sequence). This CDR3 has 17 residues. CDR3 amino acids: CASSSPLREGRYNEQFF. CDR3 nucleotide sequence: TGTGCCAGCAGTTCGCCGCTCCGGGAGGGACGCTACAATGAGCAGTTCTTC.

This sequence joins TRBV20-1 and TRBJ2-3, with TRBD1 as a possible D gene (5 bases). The CDR3 extends over 14 amino acids. The germline CDR1 and CDR2 sequences are DFQATT and SNEGSKA (reference sequence). Trimming took off 6 bases at V and 4 bases at J, with 17 bases between the two ends. Written as DNA, the CDR3 is TGCAGTGCAGATCGGACACCCACCGCAGATACGCAGTATTTT. This encodes CSADRTPTADTQYF.

This clonotype was observed a few times. The genes are TRBV20-1 and TRBJ2-1; D is undetermined. The germline gives CDR1 DFQATT, CDR2 SNEGSKA (reference sequence). V shed 5 bases and J shed 1 base, with 3 bases lying between them. This CDR3 has 11 residues. CDR3 coding DNA: TGCAGTGCTGTGTCCTACAATGAGCAGTTCTTC. It is translated as CSAVSYNEQFF.

V is TRBV7-9 and J is TRBJ1-1; a possible D gene is TRBD1 (6 bases). Trimming took off 5 bases at V and 4 bases at J, with 14 bases between the two ends. Germline V gives CDR1 SEHNR, CDR2 FQNEAQ (reference sequence). The CDR3 sequence is 14 residues long. DNA of the CDR3: TGTGCCAGCAGCCCGCAGACCAGGGGCACTGAAGCTTTCTTT. Translating gives CASSPQTRGTEAFF.

The CDR3 is CSAQEGREQYF. In DNA, the CDR3 is TGCAGTGCTCAGGAGGGGAGGGAGCAGTACTTC. V is TRBV20-1 and J is TRBJ2-7, with D maybe TRBD2 (6 bases). CDR1 and CDR2 (germline): DFQATT, SNEGSKA (reference sequence). The CDR3 sequence is 11 residues long. V was pared by 5 bases and J by 7 bases, with 12 bases between.

The chain uses TRBV9 and TRBJ1-2; no clear D gene. The CDR3 loop spans 15 amino acids. Germline V CDR1 and CDR2: SGDLS, YYNGEE. The V end was cut by 4 bases, the J end by 4 bases, with 17 bases between. CDR3 in amino acids: CASSKLDRASYGYTF. CDR3 nucleotides: TGTGCCAGCAGCAAATTGGATAGGGCTTCCTATGGCTACACCTTC.